This entry lists 21 T cell receptor beta chains sequenced from one sample in a study of T cell responses to AZD1222 COVID-19 vaccine (dated by TCRdb to the early 2020s). Taken with the paper, the label for time point translates to: baseline before first vaccination. The protocol used for the library was the immunoSEQ multiplex PCR assay. The clones in this table, taken by TCRdb from immuneACCESS, are in-frame only. Not every clone is retained; where verified, under half of the shortfall comes from an unresolved V gene, and the cause of the rest is unknown. The sample table holds roughly 150,000 clones, of which around 90% were seen once. The ten largest clones capture approximately 1.5% of the sample. The material sequenced was peripheral blood, taken on day 0 of AZD1222 vaccination. These receptors were taken from an adult in good health.

The chain couples TRBV13 to TRBJ1-2, with 8 bases matching TRBD1. The CDR3 is 13 amino acids. J was trimmed by 8 bases and V by 5 bases; bases with no gene match: 7. Germline CDR1 is PRHDT and CDR2 is FYEKMQ (reference sequence). CDR3 loop: CASSNGQGAGYTF. The CDR3 coding sequence is TGTGCCAGCAGCAACGGACAGGGTGCCGGCTACACCTTC. Combining the CDR3 with reference TRBV13 and TRBJ1-2 gives the whole variable domain AAGVIQSPRHLIKEKRETATLKCYPIPRHDTVYWYQQGPGQDPQFLISFYEKMQSDKGSIPDRFSAQQFSDYHSELNMSSLELGDSALYFCASSNGQGAGYTFGSGTRLTVV.

J is TRBJ1-2 and V is TRBV27; 7 nucleotides line up with TRBD1. J lost 6 bases, V lost 2 bases, and 3 bases had no gene match. Germline V gives CDR1 MNHEY, CDR2 SMNVEV (reference sequence). The CDR3 loop spans 13 amino acids. The CDR3 coding sequence is TGTGCCAGCAGTTTAAACAGGGGTGATGGCTACACCTTC. It yields the protein CASSLNRGDGYTF.

The V gene is TRBV7-8, the J gene TRBJ2-2; D is unresolved. The CDR3 has 15 amino acids. V dropped 6 bases and J dropped 0 bases, with 11 bases sitting between them. Germline CDR1 reads SGHVS; CDR2 reads FQNEAQ. The CDR3 coding sequence is TGTGCCAGCAGAAGGACGGACCCGAACACCGGGGAGCTGTTTTTT. This sequence encodes CASRRTDPNTGELFF.

The chain has TRBV6-5 and TRBJ1-2; no definite D call. V was trimmed by 5 bases and J by 6 bases, leaving 16 bases between them. CDR3 length: 14 residues. Looked up from germline, CDR1 is MNHEY and CDR2 is SVGAGI. CDR3: CASSLALAVHGYTF. For the CDR3, the DNA is TGTGCCAGCAGTCTCGCTTTGGCGGTCCATGGCTACACCTTC.

The rearrangement links TRBV2 to TRBJ1-1; D not certain. The V and J ends lost 1 base and 1 base respectively, with 13 bases between them. This CDR3 has 16 amino acids. From germline, CDR1 is SNHLY and CDR2 FYNNEI. CDR3 in DNA: TGTGCCAGCAGTGAAGAGGAAGGGAATGCGAACACTGAAGCTTTCTTT. It is translated as CASSEEEGNANTEAFF. Looking up the rest from reference TRBV2 and TRBJ1-1 gives the full variable domain: EPEVTQTPSHQVTQMGQEVILRCVPISNHLYFYWYRQILGQKVEFLVSFYNNEISEKSEIFDDQFSVERPDGSNFTLKIRSTKLEDSAMYFCASSEEEGNANTEAFFGQGTRLTVV.

This clone was seen only once. The chain couples TRBV5-1 to TRBJ1-3; D is perhaps TRBD1 (5 bases). Germline assignment: CDR1 SGHRS and CDR2 YFSETQ. This CDR3 contains 16 residues. V lost 2 bases and J lost 0, with 12 bases in between. The CDR3 coding sequence is TGCGCCAGCAGCTTTTCAGGGAGGGACTCTGGAAACACCATATATTTT. Protein product: CASSFSGRDSGNTIYF.

The V and J genes are TRBV19 and TRBJ2-2; 7 bases are shared with TRBD2. With V trimmed by 10 bases and J by 7 bases, 12 bases remained unmatched. Germline CDR1 reads LNHDA; CDR2 reads SQIVND (reference sequence). The CDR3 length is 14 residues. Here the CDR3 reads CAMRQREGIGELFF. CDR3 sequence (DNA): TGTGCCATGAGGCAGAGGGAGGGAATCGGGGAGCTGTTTTTT.

This chain links TRBV12-3 or TRBV12-4 with TRBJ1-1, with D tentatively TRBD1 (5 bases). Trimming removed 7 bases at V and 3 bases at J, with 12 bases between. The CDR3 is made up of 13 amino acids. CDR3 nucleotides: TGTGCCAGCACCTCCAAAGGGGACACTGAAGCTTTCTTT. This codes for CASTSKGDTEAFF.

This chain connects TRBV9 to TRBJ2-3; 10 bases fit TRBD2. This CDR3 is built from 16 residues. V gave up 0 bases and J gave up 1 base; unmatched junction bases: 2. Germline CDR1 is SGDLS and CDR2 is YYNGEE. The CDR3 DNA follows: TGTGCCAGCAGCGTAGGGAGCGGGGGGGGCACAGATACGCAGTATTTT. This encodes CASSVGSGGGTDTQYF.

The J gene is TRBJ2-4, the V gene TRBV7-6; D is perhaps TRBD1 (5 bases). Trimming stripped 7 bases from V and 2 bases from J, with 12 bases between. Germline V gene data show CDR1 as SGHVS and CDR2 as FNYEAQ. CDR3 size: 14 residues. This CDR3 reads CASTCRGPKNIQYF. CDR3 DNA sequence: TGTGCCAGCACCTGTAGGGGCCCCAAAAACATTCAGTACTTC.

This clone has a single count. The chain uses TRBV10-3 and TRBJ1-1; 11 positions agree with TRBD1. J lost 5 bases, V lost 7 bases, and 6 bases had no gene match. CDR3 size: 14 residues. Germline V gene data show CDR1 as ENHRY and CDR2 as SYGVKD. CDR3 DNA: TGTGCCATCATTTCCGGACAGGGGGCGACTGAAGCTTTCTTT. It yields the protein CAIISGQGATEAFF.

V gene TRBV6-5 combines with J gene TRBJ2-5; D is uncertain. CDR3 length: 15 residues. Deletions cut 7 bases from V and 1 base from J, with 16 bases between. Germline V gene data show CDR1 as MNHEY and CDR2 as SVGAGI. The CDR3 loop reads CASTEGGNAQETQYF. The DNA for the CDR3 is TGTGCCAGCACCGAAGGTGGAAATGCCCAAGAGACCCAGTACTTC.

The chain uses TRBV19 and TRBJ2-2; 11 bases are a match to TRBD1. V lost 4 bases to trimming and J lost 5 bases; unmatched junction nucleotides: 6. This CDR3 is built from 16 residues. Germline lookup yields CDR1 LNHDA and CDR2 SQIVND (reference sequence). The CDR3 spells CASSTGQGVWTGELFF. In DNA form, the CDR3 reads TGTGCCAGTAGTACGGGACAGGGGGTTTGGACCGGGGAGCTGTTTTTT.

The chain carries TRBV3-1 (or the pseudogene TRBV3-2) and TRBJ1-1; 7 nucleotides match TRBD1. From germline, CDR1 is LGHDT and CDR2 YNNKEL (reference sequence). CDR3 length equals 13 residues. J lost 3 bases, V lost 5 bases, and 3 bases had no gene match. The CDR3 protein is CASSADRDTEAFF. The CDR3 DNA is TGTGCCAGCAGCGCCGACAGGGACACTGAAGCTTTCTTT.

This clone was observed a single time. The CDR3 protein is CASWPGSYNEQFF. In DNA form, the CDR3 reads TGTGCCAGCTGGCCGGGCTCCTACAATGAGCAGTTCTTC. The chain links TRBV7-9 to TRBJ2-1, with D uncertain. The CDR3 loop spans 13 amino acids. The V end lost 8 bases, the J end lost 0 bases, and 8 bases lay between the germline ends. CDR1 and CDR2 (germline): SEHNR, FQNEAQ (reference sequence).

This chain joins TRBV25-1 and TRBJ2-1; 7 bases are a match to TRBD2. The J segment lost 3 bases and the V segment lost 5 bases, leaving 10 bases of the junction unmatched. In germline, CDR1 is MGHDK, CDR2 SYGVNS. The CDR3 length is 16 residues. This CDR3 is CASSSAGVVGYNEQFF. CDR3 DNA: TGTGCCAGCAGTTCGGCGGGAGTAGTAGGCTACAATGAGCAGTTCTTC.

This chain uses TRBV4-2 with TRBJ1-1; 8 nucleotides line up with TRBD1. CDR1 LGHNA and CDR2 YNFKEQ come from the germline V gene. This CDR3 spans 16 amino acids. Trimming removed 3 bases from V and 6 bases from J; junction bases left unmatched: 12. CDR3 in amino acids: CASSHLPGGVLAEAFF. In DNA, the CDR3 is TGTGCCAGCAGCCATCTCCCAGGGGGCGTTTTGGCTGAAGCTTTCTTT.

In its sample, this clone was seen a few times. The chain recombines TRBV24-1 with TRBJ2-1; possibly TRBD2 for D (6 bases). V was pared by 6 bases and J by 7 bases, with 15 bases between. The CDR3 length is 14 residues. CDR1 and CDR2 from the germline V gene are KGHDR and SFDVKD. CDR3 amino acids: CATSRGGPGNEQFF. DNA of the CDR3: TGTGCCACCAGTCGCGGAGGGCCTGGTAATGAGCAGTTCTTC.

The rearrangement joins TRBV2 to TRBJ1-5; unclear D gene. Trimming left V 7 bases short and J 5 bases short, with 15 bases between. The CDR3 length is 14 residues. Germline-derived CDR1 and CDR2 are SNHLY and FYNNEI. CDR3 protein: CASNSDKPDQPQHF. CDR3 DNA: TGTGCCAGCAACTCTGACAAGCCCGATCAGCCCCAGCATTTT. Filled out from reference TRBV2 and TRBJ1-5, the complete variable domain reads EPEVTQTPSHQVTQMGQEVILRCVPISNHLYFYWYRQILGQKVEFLVSFYNNEISEKSEIFDDQFSVERPDGSNFTLKIRSTKLEDSAMYFCASNSDKPDQPQHFGDGTRLSIL.

This rearrangement joins TRBV14 to TRBJ2-1; 7 bases line up with TRBD2. The length of the CDR3 is 15 residues. Losses at the gene ends were 1 base for V and 8 bases for J; bases not matched to a gene: 8. Germline loops: CDR1 SGHDN, CDR2 FVKESK. The CDR3 DNA is TGTGCCAGCAGCCAAGGAATCCGCGGGAGCTATGAGCAGTTCTTC. As protein: CASSQGIRGSYEQFF.

The chain carries TRBV5-6 and TRBJ2-5; D remains ambiguous. Trimming pared 4 bases from V and 2 bases from J, leaving 9 bases between. Per the germline V gene, CDR1 is SGHDT and CDR2 is YYEEEE. The CDR3 is 13 residues long. As DNA, the CDR3 is TGTGCCAGCAGCCAGACCTGGCAAGAGACCCAGTACTTC. Residues: CASSQTWQETQYF.